This T cell receptor (beta chain) was recorded in a study of T cell responses to AZD1222 COVID-19 vaccine. Profiling relied on immunoSEQ multiplex PCR, and the TCRdb table lists in-frame clones only, not all of them. The sample lists 180,000 or so clones, around nine tenths occurring once. Trimming removed 5 bases from V and 5 bases from J; junction bases left unmatched: 7. CDR1 is SGHTA, CDR2 FQGTGA, per germline. The CDR3 is 15 residues long. This receptor was taken from an adult in good health. This sample comprised peripheral blood, obtained on day 0 of AZD1222 vaccination. The chain employs TRBV7-3 and TRBJ2-1, with TRBD2 identical over 9 bases. CDR3 nucleotide sequence: TGTGCCAGCAGCCGCGGGGGGGCCAGAAACAATGAGCAGTTCTTC. Its translation is CASSRGGARNNEQFF.